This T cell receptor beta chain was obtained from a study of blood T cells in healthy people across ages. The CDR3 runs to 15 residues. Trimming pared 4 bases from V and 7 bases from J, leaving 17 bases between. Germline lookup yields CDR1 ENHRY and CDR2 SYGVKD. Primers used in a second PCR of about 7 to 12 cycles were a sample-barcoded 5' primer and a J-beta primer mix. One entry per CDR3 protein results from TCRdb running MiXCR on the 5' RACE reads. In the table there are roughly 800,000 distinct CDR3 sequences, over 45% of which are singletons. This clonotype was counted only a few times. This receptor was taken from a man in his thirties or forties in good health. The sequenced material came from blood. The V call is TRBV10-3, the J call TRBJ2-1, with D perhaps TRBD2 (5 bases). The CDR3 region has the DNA TGTGCCATCAGTGGAAAGGCCCCCCGGGGTAATGAGCAGTTCTTC. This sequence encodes CAISGKAPRGNEQFF.